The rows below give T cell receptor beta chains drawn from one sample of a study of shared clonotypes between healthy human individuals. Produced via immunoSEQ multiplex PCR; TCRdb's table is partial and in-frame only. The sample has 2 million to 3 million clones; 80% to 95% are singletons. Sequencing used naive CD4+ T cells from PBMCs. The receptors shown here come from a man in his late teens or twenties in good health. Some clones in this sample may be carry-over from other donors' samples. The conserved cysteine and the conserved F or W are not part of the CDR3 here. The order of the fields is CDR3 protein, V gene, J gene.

CDR3: ASSTPRTGYNQPQH
V: TRBV19
J: TRBJ1-5

CDR3: ASSVDDQPQH
V: TRBV5-6
J: TRBJ1-5

CDR3: ASSITLAGGGSYEQY
V: TRBV27
J: TRBJ2-7

CDR3: ASSLTPSLTGKVGELF
V: TRBV7-9
J: TRBJ2-2

CDR3: ASSETNEKLF
V: TRBV6-1
J: TRBJ1-4

CDR3: ASSSEGHGNEKLF
V: TRBV7-9
J: TRBJ1-4

CDR3: ASSPSDNEQF
V: TRBV18
J: TRBJ2-1

CDR3: ASSTGTVATNEKLF
V: TRBV5-1
J: TRBJ1-4

CDR3: ASSLERESYEQY
V: TRBV5-4
J: TRBJ2-7

CDR3: ASTLWGSEAF
V: TRBV28
J: TRBJ1-1

CDR3: ASSLVGDGYT
V: TRBV28
J: TRBJ1-2

CDR3: ASKNRGWGGELF
V: TRBV27
J: TRBJ2-2

CDR3: ASSDRGYSPLH
V: TRBV2
J: TRBJ1-6

CDR3: ASSQYSGRAGTDTQY
V: TRBV7-9
J: TRBJ2-3

CDR3: ASSPSLQVPRPQH
V: TRBV4-1
J: TRBJ1-5

CDR3: ASSLSGRGEAF
V: TRBV27
J: TRBJ1-1

CDR3: ASSLLGGRAFGEQF
V: TRBV7-3
J: TRBJ2-1

CDR3: ASSLPASGKETQY
V: TRBV7-9
J: TRBJ2-5

CDR3: ASSFDSNYGYT
V: TRBV5-4
J: TRBJ1-2

CDR3: ASSLLGQGWGGVFY
V: TRBV27
J: TRBJ2-7

CDR3: ASSYSGDTEAF
V: TRBV27
J: TRBJ1-1

CDR3: ASSYSPGPAKNIQY
V: TRBV6-6
J: TRBJ2-4

CDR3: ASSLGANTDTQY
V: TRBV19
J: TRBJ2-3

CDR3: ASSLLGMGDQPQH
V: TRBV6-5
J: TRBJ1-5

CDR3: ASRAPGYPGQETQY
V: TRBV7-2
J: TRBJ2-5

CDR3: ASSRGTAYEGEDEQF
V: TRBV27
J: TRBJ2-1

CDR3: ASSPISAGKETQY
V: TRBV27
J: TRBJ2-5

CDR3: ASRVTGQEYGYT
V: TRBV19
J: TRBJ1-2

CDR3: ASSMGLAGSYEQF
V: TRBV19
J: TRBJ2-1

CDR3: ASEGQGPTQY
V: TRBV6-1
J: TRBJ2-5

CDR3: ASSLWGLAKNIQY
V: TRBV28
J: TRBJ2-4

CDR3: ASRGGFSGNTIY
V: TRBV6-5
J: TRBJ1-3

CDR3: AIRTGLRTGANVLT
V: TRBV10-3
J: TRBJ2-6

CDR3: ASSIFNRDSLAGGYT
V: TRBV19
J: TRBJ1-2

CDR3: ASSGTTGGVSPTEAF
V: TRBV5-1
J: TRBJ1-1

CDR3: ASSEGGKNTEAF
V: TRBV6-1
J: TRBJ1-1

CDR3: ASSWDGYGYT
V: TRBV7-2
J: TRBJ1-2

CDR3: ASQGQGAGQETQY
V: TRBV5-1
J: TRBJ2-5

CDR3: ASHDGENTEAF
V: TRBV2
J: TRBJ1-1

CDR3: ASSLGLAGDNEQF
V: TRBV5-1
J: TRBJ2-1

CDR3: ASSRTSGGNQEQY
V: TRBV7-8
J: TRBJ2-7

CDR3: ASSLSWDRASKTQY
V: TRBV5-4
J: TRBJ2-5

CDR3: ASSSNQEVSGYT
V: TRBV7-2
J: TRBJ1-2

CDR3: ASSKASQGENEKLF
V: TRBV21-1
J: TRBJ1-4